One sample yielded the 21 T cell receptor beta chains listed below, sequenced in a study of blood T cell repertoires in COVID-19. Some clones are missing from TCRdb's copy, which holds only in-frame ones; the method was immunoSEQ multiplex PCR. This sample has 280,000 or so clones, with approximately 83% found just once. The sample consisted of peripheral blood. The origin of the receptors is a woman in her thirties who had recovered from COVID-19.

This chain links TRBV7-3 with TRBJ2-3; 8 nucleotides agree with TRBD1. The CDR3 is 17 amino acids. Trimming cost V 5 bases and J 0 bases; bases outside gene matches: 10. Germline-derived CDR1 and CDR2 are SGHTA and FQGTGA. The CDR3: CASSPDRGISSTDTQYF. Written as DNA, the CDR3 is TGTGCCAGCAGCCCCGACAGGGGTATATCTAGCACAGATACGCAGTATTTT.

The chain has TRBV30 and TRBJ1-2; the D gene is possibly TRBD1 (5 bases). Trimming cost V 5 bases and J 7 bases, with 14 bases left between them. CDR1 is GTSNPN and CDR2 is SVGIG in the germline V gene (reference sequence). CDR3 length equals 12 residues. In nucleotides, the CDR3 is TGTGCCTGGGGGGGTGACGGGGGTGGCTACACCTTC. Amino acids: CAWGGDGGGYTF.

There are a few counts of this clone. CDR3 sequence (DNA): TGTGCCAGTAAGACTAGCGGGAGCCCCGGGGTCGAGACCCAGTACTTC. Its translation is CASKTSGSPGVETQYF. The rearrangement uses TRBV28 and TRBJ2-5; 12 nucleotides align to TRBD2. From germline, CDR1 is MDHEN and CDR2 SYDVKM. The V and J ends lost 9 bases and 5 bases, in that order; junction bases with no gene match: 13. This CDR3 region has 16 residues.

Turning to this clone: Other DNA sequences in this sample translate to the same CDR3. The V and J genes are TRBV7-3 and TRBJ2-5, with TRBD2 as a possible D gene (7 bases). Germline V CDR1 and CDR2: SGHTA, FQGTGA. This CDR3 contains 14 residues. The V end lost 2 bases, the J end lost 5 bases, and 12 bases lay between the germline ends. The CDR3, as DNA: TGTGCCAGCAGCTTAGGGGGAGGGGGTGAGACCCAGTACTTC. Amino acid sequence: CASSLGGGGETQYF.

This clone was seen once. The gene calls are TRBV29-1 and TRBJ2-5, with D tentatively TRBD1 (5 bases). V was pared by 5 bases and J by 0 bases, with 10 bases between. CDR1 and CDR2 from the germline V gene are SQVTM and ANQGSEA. The CDR3 has 13 amino acids. Written as DNA, the CDR3 is TGCAGCGTTCCGGACACCAACCAAGAGACCCAGTACTTC. It translates to CSVPDTNQETQYF. The complete variable domain, with remaining parts taken from reference TRBV29-1 and TRBJ2-5, reads SAVISQKPSRDICQRGTSLTIQCQVDSQVTMMFWYRQQPGQSLTLIATANQGSEATYESGFVIDKFPISRPNLTFSTLTVSNMSPEDSSIYLCSVPDTNQETQYFGPGTRLLVL.

For the CDR3, the DNA is TGCGCCAGCAGCGACGACAGGGTTGATTACACCATATATTTT. Translating gives CASSDDRVDYTIYF. The chain combines TRBV5-1 with TRBJ1-3; 7 bases match TRBD1. The germline gives CDR1 SGHRS, CDR2 YFSETQ. V lost 4 bases and J lost 8; bases outside the gene matches: 9. The CDR3 is made up of 14 amino acids.

This chain uses TRBV6-1 with TRBJ2-3, with 7 nucleotides matching TRBD1. V was pared by 3 bases and J by 2 bases, with 2 bases of the junction left unmatched. Germline V gives CDR1 MNHNS, CDR2 SASEGT. This CDR3 is built from 14 residues. CDR3 in amino acids: CASSEGQNTDTQYF. The CDR3 DNA follows: TGTGCCAGCAGTGAGGGACAGAACACAGATACGCAGTATTTT.

The V gene is TRBV10-3, the J gene TRBJ1-1; D unresolved. Trimming pared 0 bases from V and 1 base from J, leaving 6 bases between. CDR3 length equals 14 residues. Germline lookup yields CDR1 ENHRY and CDR2 SYGVKD. The CDR3 here is CAISESQANTEAFF. DNA for the CDR3: TGTGCCATCAGTGAGTCTCAGGCGAACACTGAAGCTTTCTTT.

The chain recombines TRBV6-6 with TRBJ2-7; tentative D call: TRBD1 (6 bases). V was trimmed by 6 bases and J by 1 base, leaving 16 bases between them. The CDR3 covers 15 residues. CDR1 is MNHNY, CDR2 SVGAGI, per germline (reference sequence). In nucleotides, the CDR3 is TGTGCCAGCAGACAACACCGGGACATTTCCTACGAGCAGTACTTC. As protein: CASRQHRDISYEQYF.

The CDR3 DNA reads as TGCGCCAGCAGCCCGACAGGGGGCCCCGTGGATACGCAGTATTTT. Amino acid sequence: CASSPTGGPVDTQYF. The chain joins TRBV5-1 to TRBJ2-3, with TRBD1 matching 10 bases. Germline loops: CDR1 SGHRS, CDR2 YFSETQ. V trimming: 4 bases; J trimming: 6 bases; junction bases outside the gene matches: 8. CDR3 length equals 15 residues.

The chain links TRBV6-2 or TRBV6-3 to TRBJ2-7, with D hard to call. V was clipped by 5 bases and J by 11 bases, with 19 bases between them. This CDR3 has 13 residues. Germline CDR1 reads MNHEY; CDR2 reads SVGEGT. The CDR3 reads CASSPPAGPYEYF. DNA for the CDR3: TGTGCCAGCAGTCCCCCCGCAGGCCCTTATGAGTACTTC.

This rearrangement joins TRBV5-4 to TRBJ2-7; tentative D call: TRBD2 (5 bases). Germline values: CDR1 SGHNT, CDR2 YYREEE (reference sequence). This CDR3 is built from 14 residues. Trimming cost V 0 bases and J 2 bases, with 9 bases left between them. The CDR3 is CASSLGTGTYEQYF. In DNA form, the CDR3 reads TGTGCCAGCAGCTTGGGCACCGGGACCTACGAGCAGTACTTC.

V is TRBV27 and J is TRBJ1-2; 7 positions match TRBD1. With 7 bases clipped from V and 7 bases from J, the junction kept 18 bases outside the gene matches. The CDR3 contains 16 residues. Germline-derived CDR1 and CDR2 are MNHEY and SMNVEV (reference sequence). CDR3 sequence reads: CASTPRGQVAFRGYTF. CDR3 DNA sequence: TGTGCCAGCACCCCCCGAGGACAGGTAGCGTTCCGTGGCTACACCTTC.

This clone showed up just a few times. V usage is TRBV9 and J usage is TRBJ2-2; tentatively, D is TRBD1 (5 bases). This CDR3 has 19 residues. Deletions cut 3 bases from V and 1 base from J, with 22 bases between. Germline V lookup: CDR1 SGDLS, CDR2 YYNGEE. CDR3 residues: CASSAGLGRVLENTGELFF. The CDR3 nucleotides are TGTGCCAGCAGCGCTGGGTTGGGCAGGGTCCTAGAGAACACCGGGGAGCTGTTTTTT.

The rearrangement uses TRBV28 and TRBJ1-3, with D maybe TRBD1 (6 bases). CDR1 and CDR2 from the germline V gene are MDHEN and SYDVKM. This CDR3 is built from 15 residues. The ends were cut back, 8 bases at V and 2 bases at J, with 16 bases in the middle. For the CDR3, the DNA is TGTGCCAGCCAAAACGACCCAGGGGCTGGAAACACCATATATTTT. Protein sequence: CASQNDPGAGNTIYF. Looking up the rest from reference TRBV28 and TRBJ1-3 gives the full variable domain: DVKVTQSSRYLVKRTGEKVFLECVQDMDHENMFWYRQDPGLGLRLIYFSYDVKMKEKGDIPEGYSVSREKKERFSLILESASTNQTSMYLCASQNDPGAGNTIYFGEGSWLTVV.

The rearrangement links TRBV28 to TRBJ2-1; 9 bases line up with TRBD2. The junction had 9 bases not matched to a gene; V was cut back by 2 bases and J by 4 bases. This CDR3 spans 17 amino acids. The germline V gene has CDR1 MDHEN and CDR2 SYDVKM. The CDR3 is CASSLRGWREGYNEQFF. In DNA, the CDR3 is TGTGCCAGCAGTTTAAGGGGGTGGCGGGAGGGATACAATGAGCAGTTCTTC.

This chain uses TRBV2 with TRBJ2-7; D is unresolved. The CDR3 sequence is 12 residues long. Trimming left V 5 bases short and J 2 bases short, with 7 bases between. The germline V gene has CDR1 SNHLY and CDR2 FYNNEI. The CDR3 sequence is CASSTDTYEQYF. The CDR3, as DNA: TGTGCCAGCAGTACAGATACCTACGAGCAGTACTTC.

The chain couples TRBV7-2 to TRBJ1-1, with D maybe TRBD1 (5 bases). Germline assignment: CDR1 SGHTA and CDR2 FQGNSA. The CDR3 runs to 14 residues. V was pared by 2 bases and J by 4 bases, with 11 bases between. The chain's CDR3 is CASSLRGFSTEAFF. The CDR3 DNA reads as TGTGCCAGCAGCTTAAGGGGCTTTAGCACTGAAGCTTTCTTT.

Many counts were recorded for this clone. This chain joins TRBV6-4 and TRBJ1-2, with 7 bases identical to TRBD1. Germline CDR1 MRHNA, CDR2 SNTAGT. The CDR3 runs 15 residues. Trimming at V came to 4 bases and at J to 0 bases, leaving 5 bases not matched to a gene. This chain's CDR3 is CASSVDRATNYGYTF. The CDR3 DNA is TGTGCCAGCAGTGTCGACAGGGCCACTAACTATGGCTACACCTTC.

CDR3 in DNA: TGTGCCAGCAGGCGGGGGGCTGACACTGAAGCTTTCTTT. Translating it yields CASRRGADTEAFF. The V and J genes are TRBV11-2 and TRBJ1-1, with a possible D match to TRBD1 (6 bases). The CDR3 has 13 amino acids. Trimming took 6 bases from V and 3 from J, leaving 11 bases between them. Per germline, CDR1 SGHAT and CDR2 FQNNGV.

This clone was counted between two and nine times. The chain recombines TRBV24-1 with TRBJ1-5, with 7 bases fitting TRBD1. V was pared by 7 bases and J by 5 bases, with 7 bases of the junction left unmatched. Germline V gives CDR1 KGHDR, CDR2 SFDVKD. CDR3 length: 14 amino acids. CDR3 DNA sequence: TGTGCCACCAGAGGGACAGATGCCGATCAGCCCCAGCATTTT. Amino acid sequence: CATRGTDADQPQHF.